This section outlines one TCR beta chain sequence together with its context. CDR1 and CDR2 (germline): SGHRS, YFSETQ. The CDR3 runs 15 residues. Each CDR3 protein is one row after TCRdb ran MiXCR on the RACE reads. The data hold approximately 110,000 distinct CDR3 sequences, with around 34% observed a single time. Stated time point: patch test 3, about 24 weeks after DPC sensitization. Treatment specified: therapeutic diphenylcyclopropenone sensitization with weekly scalp DPC. The data were taken from a study of human T cells and chemical hapten exposure. The TCR was taken from a man aged 35-49 years with alopecia areata. Some clones in this sample may be carry-over from other donors' samples. Sequencing used whole blood, obtained in connection with sensitization to the hapten diphenylcyclopropenone (DPC). This chain links TRBV5-1 with TRBJ1-5; D not certain. DNA for the CDR3: TGCGCAGCAGCTATGGGGTTAATTTCAGGTCAGCCCCAGCATTTT. Translating it yields CAAAMGLISGQPQHF.